This T cell receptor (beta chain) was profiled in a study of vaccination effects on CD4 cells after COVID-19. Notes on the study in general: Pronounced clonal contraction occurred in clones induced by infection and by vaccine late after vaccination.

As to this clone: Its antigen is unknown.

The ViraFEST assay expanded antigen-specific CD4+ T cells with viral peptide pools before sequencing. Cells that had been cultured for less than 13 days were the source of isolated CD4+ T cells. Either the BNT162b2 or mRNA-1273 vaccine was given to participants in two doses. According to the study, vaccine recipients showed no prior SARS-CoV-2 infection and negative nucleocapsid antibodies. PBMC cultures contained 2 million or so cells per well, 9.5 to 10 IU/ml IL-2 and roughly 9.5 ug/ml peptides. Produced via immunoSEQ multiplex PCR; TCRdb's table is partial and in-frame only. Altogether 25,000 to 30,000 clones are present, over 80% being singletons, with the ten largest covering less than 6%. The CDR3 runs 13 residues. The germline gives CDR1 SEHNR, CDR2 FQNEAQ (reference sequence). The V and J ends lost 3 bases and 4 bases respectively, with 9 bases between them.

This TCR derives from a human donor who received a COVID-19 vaccine. Some clones in this sample may be carry-over from other donors' samples. The source was CD4+ T cells from PBMCs cultured with SARS-CoV-2 spike peptides, collected after COVID-19 vaccination. The chain uses TRBV7-9 and TRBJ2-5; D remains unclear. The CDR3 nucleotides are TGTGCCAGCAGCTTCTCCTATCCAGAGACCCAGTACTTC. Protein: CASSFSYPETQYF.